The 22 T cell receptor beta chains below come from one sample, sequenced in a study of graft-versus-host responses after intestinal transplantation (dated by TCRdb to the early 2020s). Library construction relied on the immunoSEQ multiplex PCR assay. In TCRdb, the immuneACCESS table is reduced to in-frame sequences with V and J assigned. These tables do not hold every clone; where another copy was compared, an unresolved V gene accounts for under half, and the others remain unexplained. The sample table holds 15,000 to 20,000 clones, of which around 42% were seen once. The top ten constitute 3.5% to 4.5% of the sample. The time point label, read with the paper, signifies: cells obtained before transplantation from donor or recipient. In mixed lymphocyte reactions, around 200,000 CFSE-labeled pre-transplant responders were plated with around 200,000 irradiated violet-dye-labeled stimulators and cultured for less than 7 days.

The sample was alloreactive CD8+ T cells from a mixed lymphocyte reaction culture, taken before intestinal transplant. Sample cell subset or site, as interpreted from the label and publication: CFSE-low proliferating T cells sorted from roughly six-day pre-transplant mixed lymphocyte reaction (GvH or HvG direction). Receptor source: a human patient who received an intestinal transplant.

This clone appeared a few times. As DNA, the CDR3 is TGTGCCAGCAGCTCAGGGGGCTATGGCTACACCTTC. This gives the protein CASSSGGYGYTF. V usage is TRBV5-6 and J usage is TRBJ1-2; 7 bases agree with TRBD1. Germline-derived CDR1 and CDR2 are SGHDT and YYEEEE. With 3 bases clipped from V and 4 bases from J, the junction kept 0 bases outside the gene matches. The CDR3 totals 12 residues.

By share of the sample, this clone is medium-sized. The chain has TRBV28 and TRBJ2-7, with TRBD2 as a possible D gene (5 bases). The V gene lost 6 bases and the J gene lost 3 bases, with 18 bases spanning the gap. The CDR3 has 15 amino acids. Germline-derived CDR1 and CDR2 are MDHEN and SYDVKM. CDR3 sequence: CASSMFEGQVYEQYF. As DNA, the CDR3 is TGTGCCAGCAGCATGTTTGAGGGTCAAGTCTACGAGCAGTACTTC.

The chain joins TRBV6-5 to TRBJ1-2, with D possibly TRBD1 on 5 matching bases. Germline-derived CDR1 and CDR2 are MNHEY and SVGAGI. Trimming took 5 bases from V and 8 from J, leaving 12 bases between them. The CDR3 totals 12 residues. The CDR3: CASSALTDGYTF. The CDR3 DNA follows: TGTGCCAGCAGTGCGCTGACAGACGGCTACACCTTC.

The chain combines TRBV7-2 with TRBJ1-2; a possible D gene is TRBD1 (5 bases). This CDR3 has 13 amino acids. Trimming took off 6 bases at V and 2 bases at J, with 10 bases between the two ends. Germline CDR1 SGHTA, CDR2 FQGNSA. The CDR3: CASRQTENYGYTF. CDR3 coding DNA: TGTGCCAGCAGGCAGACAGAGAACTATGGCTACACCTTC.

The rearrangement uses TRBV12-2 and TRBJ2-1. TRBV12-2 is an annotated pseudogene. This CDR3 comprises 16 residues. DNA for the CDR3: TGTGCAAGTCGCTTAGTTCGGTATCGGGTTGGGCCTGAGCAGTTCTTC. Translated, it gives CASRLVRYRVGPEQFF.

The chain carries TRBV21-1 and TRBJ1-2; the table's D call, TRBD1, has no DNA check behind it. TRBV21-1 is a listed pseudogene. The CDR3 consists of 16 residues. The CDR3 region has the DNA TGTGCCAGCAGCAAGGTGAAACAGGGGGACCTCTATGGCTACACCTTC. It specifies CASSKVKQGDLYGYTF.

This clone was observed a few times. The genes are TRBV13 and TRBJ2-2; 7 nucleotides line up with TRBD2. The CDR3 is made up of 17 amino acids. Germline V CDR1 and CDR2: PRHDT, FYEKMQ (reference sequence). The junction had 13 bases not matched to a gene; V was cut back by 5 bases and J by 4 bases. Written as DNA, the CDR3 is TGTGCCAGCAGCCGGGAAATGGCGGGAGCGGGCACCGGGGAGCTGTTTTTT. It yields the protein CASSREMAGAGTGELFF.

By sample share, this clone is medium-sized. This chain links TRBV15 with TRBJ2-1; D gene unclear. The CDR3 runs 16 residues. V dropped 0 bases and J dropped 0 bases, with 9 bases sitting between them. Germline-derived CDR1 and CDR2 are LNHNV and YYDKDF (reference sequence). As DNA, the CDR3 is TGTGCCACCAGCAGAGATACGTCGAGCTCCTACAATGAGCAGTTCTTC. It translates to CATSRDTSSSYNEQFF.

This clone was observed a handful of times. The J gene is TRBJ1-4, the V gene TRBV5-1; 7 nucleotides match TRBD1. From germline, CDR1 is SGHRS and CDR2 YFSETQ. The CDR3 is made up of 17 amino acids. V shed 0 bases and J 4 bases; nucleotides not matched to a gene: 9. CDR3 loop: CASSLVPRGANNEKLFF. Here the CDR3 DNA reads TGCGCCAGCAGCTTGGTCCCCAGGGGGGCTAATAATGAAAAACTGTTTTTT.

The chain joins TRBV5-1 to TRBJ2-7, with 9 bases aligning to TRBD2. The CDR3 loop spans 17 amino acids. Trimming took 0 bases from V and 5 from J; bases not matched to a gene: 12. Germline CDR1 reads SGHRS; CDR2 reads YFSETQ. The CDR3 DNA reads TGCGCCAGCAGCTTGGGAAGGTTGGCGGGAGGGCCCCACGAGCAGTACTTC. Protein sequence: CASSLGRLAGGPHEQYF.

The gene calls are TRBV19 and TRBJ1-6; 7 positions match TRBD1. The CDR3 is made up of 14 amino acids. Germline CDR1 reads LNHDA; CDR2 reads SQIVND (reference sequence). Trimming removed 3 bases from V and 8 bases from J; junction bases left unmatched: 4. The CDR3 loop reads CASSIRDSDSPLHF. CDR3 in DNA: TGTGCCAGTAGTATCCGGGACAGCGATTCACCCCTCCACTTT.

This sequence joins TRBV4-3 and TRBJ2-2, with 7 bases lining up with TRBD1. CDR1 LGHNA and CDR2 YSLEER come from the germline V gene. The J segment lost 5 bases and the V segment lost 8 bases, leaving 5 bases of the junction unmatched. There are 13 residues in the CDR3. CDR3 sequence (DNA): TGCGCCAGCTTTACAGGGGAAACCGGGGAGCTGTTTTTT. Translation gives CASFTGETGELFF.

The rearrangement links TRBV21-1 to TRBJ2-1. TRBV21-1 is tagged as a pseudogene. The CDR3 consists of 17 residues. The CDR3 DNA reads TGTGCCAGCCCTTTTGGGGGAAGGAAGAGCTCCTACAATGAGCAGTTCTTC. Its protein is CASPFGGRKSSYNEQFF.

The chain uses TRBV7-2 and TRBJ2-7; D perhaps matches TRBD2 (5 bases). This CDR3 contains 15 residues. The ends were cut back, 5 bases at V and 6 bases at J, with 20 bases in the middle. CDR1 is SGHTA and CDR2 is FQGNSA in the germline V gene. The CDR3 reads CASSQFGLIWGEQYF. The CDR3 DNA is TGTGCCAGCAGCCAATTCGGACTGATATGGGGCGAGCAGTACTTC.

By sample fraction, this clone is medium-sized. J is TRBJ2-7 and V is TRBV7-7; 8 bases align to TRBD2. This CDR3 has 13 residues. J was trimmed by 3 bases and V by 6 bases; bases with no gene match: 4. CDR1 is SSHAT, CDR2 FNYEAQ, per germline (reference sequence). The CDR3 DNA is TGTGCCAGCAGTCCAGGGACTAGCTACGAGCAGTACTTC. It is translated as CASSPGTSYEQYF.

The V call is TRBV27, the J call TRBJ2-2; D ambiguous. V lost 4 bases and J lost 8, with 5 bases in between. Germline CDR1 is MNHEY and CDR2 is SMNVEV (reference sequence). The CDR3 totals 11 residues. This chain's CDR3 is CASSSGGELFF. CDR3 sequence (DNA): TGTGCCAGCAGTTCTGGGGGGGAGCTGTTTTTT.

This clone has just a few counts. The chain uses TRBV12-5 and TRBJ2-3; 12 positions agree with TRBD1. The CDR3 length is 19 residues. Germline values: CDR1 LGHNT, CDR2 FRNRAP. V lost 6 bases to trimming and J lost 5 bases; unmatched junction nucleotides: 18. The DNA for the CDR3 is TGTGCTAGTGGATCCCCAGCCCCGGGACAGGGGGCGCGGGGAGATACGCAGTATTTT. Its protein is CASGSPAPGQGARGDTQYF.

This clone was recorded a few times. The chain combines TRBV5-1 with TRBJ2-1, with 13 bases that match TRBD2. This CDR3 is built from 16 residues. With V trimmed by 3 bases and J by 9 bases, 9 bases remained unmatched. Germline lookup yields CDR1 SGHRS and CDR2 YFSETQ. This CDR3 reads CASSSWTSGRGSEQFF. Here the CDR3 DNA reads TGCGCCAGCAGCTCGTGGACTAGCGGGAGAGGTAGTGAGCAGTTCTTC.

V is TRBV5-8 and J is TRBJ1-5; no firm D call. The CDR3 covers 14 residues. Per germline, CDR1 SGHTS and CDR2 YDEGEE. Between the trimmed V and J ends, which lost 1 base and 7 bases, there was a span of 12 bases. CDR3 amino acids: CASSLYGVYQPQHF. As DNA, the CDR3 is TGTGCCAGCAGCTTGTACGGGGTGTACCAGCCCCAGCATTTT. Using reference TRBV5-8 and TRBJ1-5 for the parts outside the CDR3, the full variable domain is EAGVTQSPTHLIKTRGQQATLRCSPISGHTSVYWYQQALGLGLQFLLWYDEGEERNRGNFPPRFSGRQFPNYSSELNVNALELEDSALYLCASSLYGVYQPQHFGDGTRLSIL.

This rearrangement joins TRBV4-1 to TRBJ2-7; tentatively, D is TRBD2 (6 bases). Germline CDR1 reads MGHRA; CDR2 reads YSYEKL. The V end was cut by 1 base, the J end by 2 bases, with 15 bases between. This CDR3 contains 16 residues. The CDR3 protein is CASSQAPGTGAYEQYF. In DNA form, the CDR3 reads TGCGCCAGCAGCCAAGCGCCCGGGACTGGGGCCTACGAGCAGTACTTC.

By its share, this clone is medium-sized. The rearrangement links TRBV4-1 to TRBJ1-2; TRBD1 might be the D (5 bases). The CDR3 is 16 amino acids. Germline loops: CDR1 MGHRA, CDR2 YSYEKL. Deletions cut 0 bases from V and 4 bases from J, with 15 bases between. The CDR3 DNA follows: TGCGCCAGCAGCCAAGATAGGGGCCAGTCTTTCTATGGCTACACCTTC. Its translation is CASSQDRGQSFYGYTF.

This clone has just a few counts. The chain links TRBV29-1 to TRBJ2-7, with D perhaps TRBD2 (6 bases). This CDR3 is built from 12 residues. V dropped 1 base and J dropped 4 bases, with 8 bases sitting between them. Germline loops: CDR1 SQVTM, CDR2 ANQGSEA. The CDR3 region is CSVEVGGYEQYF. The DNA for the CDR3 is TGCAGCGTTGAAGTCGGGGGATACGAGCAGTACTTC.